This entry describes one TCR beta chain. The antigen is unknown. The V end lost 2 bases, the J end lost 6 bases, and 11 bases lay between the germline ends. This CDR3 comprises 13 residues. CDR1 and CDR2 (germline): KGHSH, LQKENI. Sequencing was performed with immunoSEQ multiplex PCR; in TCRdb, only in-frame clones are kept and a portion is missing. The sample lists about 180,000 clones; 80% to 90% were seen once. The entry originates in a study of T cell responses to AZD1222 COVID-19 vaccine. Study results and limitations: Reportedly, nearly half the spike-specific TCRs target unmutated variant regions. Rises in breadth and depth of Spike-specific TCRs came after two AZD1222 doses. The span of vaccine-associated CD4 TCRs extended across spike, with dominance at 160-218 and 743-854. Clonal diversity may have been underestimated in mostly white British donors.

Sequencing was performed on peripheral blood, taken 28 days after the second dose of the MenACWY control vaccine. The receptor was derived from an adult who received the MenACWY meningococcal vaccine as a control. V is TRBV18 and J is TRBJ2-7; the D gene is possibly TRBD2 (7 bases). The CDR3 loop reads CASSPNGGLEQYF. The CDR3 DNA follows: TGTGCCAGCTCACCAAACGGGGGGCTCGAGCAGTACTTC.